This T cell receptor (beta chain) was captured by sequencing in a study of tumor-infiltrating lymphocytes in oesophageal squamous cell carcinoma. In TCRdb, the PCR reads were re-called with MiXCR into one record per CDR3 protein. The sample has thousands of distinct CDR3 sequences, around 15% seen once. Only a few counts were recorded for this clonotype. The CDR3 consists of 13 residues. Germline V gives CDR1 SGDLS, CDR2 YYNGEE. The V end lost 0 bases, the J end lost 3 bases, and 5 bases lay between the germline ends. The material sequenced was normal esophageal tissue next to the tumor. The sequence was obtained from a male donor with esophageal squamous cell carcinoma. V is TRBV9 and J is TRBJ2-3; D gene ambiguous. DNA of the CDR3: TGTGCCAGCAGCGTAGACTGGACAGATACGCAGTATTTT. Protein sequence: CASSVDWTDTQYF.